This passage covers 8 T cell receptor beta chains from one sample sequenced in a study of T cells in Graves' hyperthyroidism and ophthalmopathy. Researchers took RNA transcripts and amplified the TCR beta CDR3 regions from them. First-round RT-PCR targeting the TCR CDR3 was performed with the HTBI primer set. TCRdb re-called the multiplex PCR reads with MiXCR, one entry per CDR3 protein. The sample gives hundreds of thousands of distinct CDR3 sequences, just under 45% of which show up once; less than 9% is in the top ten. Sequenced material: peripheral blood or thyroid tissue (not recorded which). The receptor source for this set is an adult man with Graves' disease, either hyperthyroidism or ophthalmopathy (not recorded which).

In this sample, this clonotype turned up many times. The chain couples TRBV19 to TRBJ2-5; the D is unclear. The V gene lost 5 bases and the J gene lost 4 bases, with 11 bases spanning the gap. Germline CDR1 is LNHDA and CDR2 is SQIVND (reference sequence). The CDR3 has 13 residues. The CDR3 reads CASSGSMGETQYF. DNA of the CDR3: TGTGCCAGTAGTGGATCAATGGGAGAGACCCAGTACTTC.

This chain uses TRBV20-1 with TRBJ1-1, with 10 bases that match TRBD1. Germline V gene sequence: CDR1 DFQATT, CDR2 SNEGSKA (reference sequence). The trim removed 1 base at V and 3 bases at J, leaving 5 bases unmatched. The CDR3 has 15 amino acids. CDR3 nucleotides: TGCAGTGCTAGAGGGGACAGGGGTGTGGACACTGAAGCTTTCTTT. Its protein is CSARGDRGVDTEAFF.

The chain joins TRBV7-8 to TRBJ1-5; tentatively, D is TRBD1 (6 bases). Germline CDR1 reads SGHVS; CDR2 reads FQNEAQ. V lost 5 bases, J lost 5 bases, and 16 bases lay in between. The CDR3 has 15 residues. This chain's CDR3 is CASSQGGGGHQPQHF. The DNA of the CDR3 is TGTGCCAGCAGCCAAGGGGGAGGAGGGCATCAGCCCCAGCATTTT.

With regard to this clonotype: A much larger clone differs from this one at a single base, so this may be a read error. The chain uses TRBV24-1 and TRBJ1-2; D not resolved. Germline-derived CDR1 and CDR2 are KGHDR and SFDVKD. V lost 7 bases and J lost 4, with 12 bases in between. The CDR3 is 13 amino acids. The CDR3 spells CATRDSASYGYTF. As DNA, the CDR3 is TGTGCCACCAGGGACTCGGCGAGCTATGGCTACACCTTC.

The chain recombines TRBV7-9 with TRBJ1-4; possible D gene TRBD1, 6 bases. The CDR3 has 14 amino acids. CDR1 is SEHNR and CDR2 is FQNEAQ in the germline V gene (reference sequence). Between the trimmed V and J ends, which lost 4 bases and 11 bases, there was a span of 17 bases. This CDR3 reads CASSWGGGDRKLFF. CDR3 nucleotides: TGTGCCAGCAGCTGGGGAGGGGGAGACCGCAAACTGTTTTTT.

The chain joins TRBV25-1 to TRBJ1-1; D possibly corresponds to TRBD1 (5 bases). CDR3 length: 15 residues. The ends were cut back, 5 bases at V and 4 bases at J, with 17 bases in the middle. The germline V gene encodes CDR1 MGHDK and CDR2 SYGVNS. CDR3 amino acids: CASSFERGLVTEAFF. CDR3 nucleotides: TGTGCCAGCAGTTTCGAGAGGGGATTGGTCACTGAAGCTTTCTTT.

To note about this clonotype: The junction differs from germline at one of its ends, possibly a read error. The chain is built from TRBV7-9 and TRBJ2-3; D is undetermined. Germline CDR1 and CDR2: SEHNR and FQNEAQ (reference sequence). The CDR3 loop spans 13 amino acids. The CDR3 sequence is CASSSLGTDTQYF. The CDR3 DNA follows: TGCGCCAGCAGCTCCCTTGGCACAGATACGCAGTATTTT.

This clonotype came up a few times. V is TRBV7-6 and J is TRBJ2-7; D perhaps matches TRBD1 (6 bases). This CDR3 region has 16 residues. In germline, CDR1 is SGHVS, CDR2 FNYEAQ. The ends were cut back, 1 base at V and 5 bases at J, with 18 bases in the middle. The CDR3 DNA sequence: TGTGCCAGCAGCTTAGTAGGTGAGGGGGTGATCGACGAGCAGTACTTC. Protein sequence: CASSLVGEGVIDEQYF. The full variable domain, in which reference TRBV7-6 and TRBJ2-7 provide the parts outside the CDR3, is GAGVSQSPRYKVTKRGQDVALRCDPISGHVSLYWYRQALGQGPEFLTYFNYEAQQDKSGLPNDRFSAERPEGSISTLTIQRTEQRDSAMYRCASSLVGEGVIDEQYFGPGTRLTVT.